One sample yielded the 7 T cell receptor beta chains listed below, sequenced in a study of post-analysis software for immune sequencing data. Study-level findings and limits: In patients, about five TRBV segments were more frequent than in controls, with TRBV5-6, TRBV5-1 and TRBV20-1 among them.

Antigens of these TCRs are unknown. Every TCR beta cDNA library bore unique molecular identifiers. TCRdb ran MiXCR on the PCR reads and lists one entry per CDR3 protein. Of hundreds of thousands of distinct CDR3 sequences listed, about 32% are singletons. Sequencing was done on a sample of blood. These receptors all stem from a girl aged 10 to 17 with multiple sclerosis.

This clonotype was counted a few times. The V and J genes are TRBV6-5 and TRBJ1-2, with a possible D match to TRBD1 (6 bases). The germline V gene has CDR1 MNHEY and CDR2 SVGAGI. The ends were cut back, 6 bases at V and 4 bases at J, with 15 bases in the middle. The CDR3 is made up of 14 amino acids. The CDR3 DNA reads TGTGCCAGCAGCCGAACAGGGAAGGGCTATGGCTACACCTTC. Translated: CASSRTGKGYGYTF.

The V call is TRBV20-1, the J call TRBJ2-2; possibly TRBD1 for D (6 bases). Germline V lookup: CDR1 DFQATT, CDR2 SNEGSKA (reference sequence). The V and J ends lost 6 bases and 6 bases respectively, with 11 bases between them. This CDR3 is built from 12 residues. The CDR3 here is CSAQQGAGELFF. CDR3 coding DNA: TGCAGTGCGCAACAGGGAGCCGGGGAGCTGTTTTTT.

This clonotype was seen only a few times. The chain uses TRBV7-9 and TRBJ2-7; D might be TRBD1 (6 bases). Looked up from germline, CDR1 is SEHNR and CDR2 is FQNEAQ (reference sequence). V was shortened by 1 base and J by 5 bases, with 18 bases between the two germline ends. CDR3 size: 16 residues. CDR3 region: CASSLVTGHRADEQYF. The CDR3 nucleotides are TGTGCCAGCAGCTTAGTAACGGGACATAGGGCGGACGAGCAGTACTTC.

This chain links TRBV11-2 with TRBJ2-1; TRBD2 aligns across 9 bases. Germline V gene data show CDR1 as SGHAT and CDR2 as FQNNGV. V dropped 0 bases and J dropped 6; count of bases not matched to a gene: 3. The CDR3 spans 15 residues. The CDR3 loop is CASSLDLAGPNEQFF. CDR3 sequence (DNA): TGTGCCAGCAGCTTAGATCTAGCGGGGCCCAATGAGCAGTTCTTC.

This clonotype was seen a few times. DNA of the CDR3: TGTGCCAGCCGACACTCCCAAGAGACCCAGTACTTC. Protein sequence: CASRHSQETQYF. The chain couples TRBV3-1 to TRBJ2-5; D is undetermined. Germline-derived CDR1 and CDR2 are LGHDT and YNNKEL (reference sequence). V lost 8 bases to trimming and J lost 1 base, with 8 bases between them. The CDR3 totals 12 residues.

This rearrangement joins TRBV20-1 to TRBJ2-5, with a possible D match to TRBD1 (7 bases). Germline V CDR1 and CDR2: DFQATT, SNEGSKA (reference sequence). This CDR3 comprises 13 residues. Trimming cost V 2 bases and J 9 bases, with 16 bases left between them. CDR3 in amino acids: CSARFPGGRAQYF. The CDR3 DNA reads TGCAGTGCTAGATTCCCAGGGGGGCGGGCCCAGTACTTC.

The V and J genes are TRBV13 and TRBJ1-2; unclear D gene. Per the germline V gene, CDR1 is PRHDT and CDR2 is FYEKMQ (reference sequence). Trimming took off 1 base at V and 4 bases at J, with 7 bases between the two ends. The CDR3 loop spans 13 amino acids. Written as DNA, the CDR3 is TGTGCCAGCAGCTTAGTCCCAGCCTATGGCTACACCTTC. Translation: CASSLVPAYGYTF. Full variable domain (missing parts from reference TRBV13 and TRBJ1-2): AAGVIQSPRHLIKEKRETATLKCYPIPRHDTVYWYQQGPGQDPQFLISFYEKMQSDKGSIPDRFSAQQFSDYHSELNMSSLELGDSALYFCASSLVPAYGYTFGSGTRLTVV.